Listed below are T cell receptor beta chains from one sample, sequenced in a study of OX40 agonist ivuxolimab in advanced cancers. The method was immunoSEQ multiplex PCR; TCRdb's version includes in-frame clones alone and lacks a portion of them. Altogether about 64,000 clones are present, 84% being singletons, with the ten largest covering 2% to 2.5%. Material: CD4+ or CD8+ T cells sorted from blood, obtained in a trial of the OX40 agonist ivuxolimab. Source of these receptors: an adult with an advanced solid tumor such as melanoma, head and neck, liver or kidney cancer. CDR3s include the opening cysteine and the closing phenylalanine or tryptophan. A D gene is named only where the DNA matches it firmly. Clone size is shown for a subset of rows, as once, few, many or a class of expanded clone.

abundance	v_gene	d_gene	j_gene	CDR3nt	CDR3aa
once	TRBV27	NA	TRBJ2-7	TGTGCCAGCAGTTTGTCCTACTACGAGCAGTACTTC	CASSLSYYEQYF
NA	TRBV11-2	NA	TRBJ2-3	TGTGCCAGCACCTCGGCGTTAGATACGCAGTATTTT	CASTSALDTQYF
NA	TRBV7-8	TRBD2	TRBJ2-6	TGTGCCAGCGAGCCCCACCCCTGGGGACTAGCGGGAGCATTAGGGGCCAACGTCCTGACTTTC	CASEPHPWGLAGALGANVLTF
NA	TRBV6-5	NA	TRBJ1-6	TGTGCCAGCAGCCTCTCATGGGATTTAAATTCACCCCTCCACTTT	CASSLSWDLNSPLHF
NA	TRBV28	TRBD2	TRBJ2-3	TGTGCCAGCAGTTTCTTGGCGGGAGGTGTAGATACGCAGTATTTT	CASSFLAGGVDTQYF
NA	TRBV5-1	TRBD1	TRBJ1-1	TGCGCCAGCACCGACAGGGGAATGAACACTGAAGCTTTCTTT	CASTDRGMNTEAFF
NA	TRBV6-5	TRBD2	TRBJ2-7	TGTGCCAGCAGCCAGAACCTAGCGGGAGCCTACGAGCAGTACTTC	CASSQNLAGAYEQYF
NA	TRBV6-5	NA	TRBJ2-4	TGTGCCAGCAGTCTGATGACAGGAAACATTCAGTACTTC	CASSLMTGNIQYF
NA	TRBV11-3	NA	TRBJ2-3	TGTGCCAGCAGCATAAGGGGGCTAGCGGGAGATACGCAGTATTTT	CASSIRGLAGDTQYF
NA	TRBV11-3	NA	TRBJ2-5	TGTGCCAGCAGCCGGGGGCGCACGGAGACCCAGTACTTC	CASSRGRTETQYF
NA	TRBV5-8	NA	TRBJ1-5	TGTGCCAGCAGCACCAGGGGTTGGCGGGGACAGCCCCAGCATTTT	CASSTRGWRGQPQHF
NA	TRBV2	TRBD1	TRBJ2-5	TGTGCCAGCAGTAGGACAGGGAAGGAGACCCAGTACTTC	CASSRTGKETQYF
once	TRBV30	NA	TRBJ2-7	TGTGCCTGGAGACGCGTAGACTACGAGCAGTACTTC	CAWRRVDYEQYF
NA	TRBV29-1	NA	TRBJ2-7	TGCAGCGTTGCCCACTACGAGCAGTACTTC	CSVAHYEQYF
NA	TRBV11-1	TRBD2	TRBJ2-3	TGTGCCAGCAGCCTGGGACTAGCGCTGACCACAGATACGCAGTATTTT	CASSLGLALTTDTQYF
NA	TRBV6-5	TRBD1	TRBJ1-2	TGTGCCAGCAGTTATTTCCGCAGGGGGCGCGGCTATGGCTACACCTTC	CASSYFRRGRGYGYTF
few	TRBV2	NA	TRBJ1-1	TGTGCCAGCAGTGGACAGTTGGAGACTGAAGCTTTCTTT	CASSGQLETEAFF
once	TRBV18	NA	TRBJ2-5	TGTGCCAGCTCACCAAGTCCCCGCAGCCTTCGGGAAAAGACCCAGTACTTC	CASSPSPRSLREKTQYF
NA	TRBV2	NA	TRBJ2-7	TGTGCCAGCAAACTGGGGCAGACCCTTTACGAGCAGTACTTC	CASKLGQTLYEQYF
NA	TRBV15	NA	TRBJ1-4	TGTGCCACCAGCAGAGACAAGGGGGAAAAACTGTTTTTT	CATSRDKGEKLFF
NA	TRBV7-8	NA	TRBJ1-2	TGTGCCAGCAGCTTGGGGGGGTACGATGGCTACACCTTC	CASSLGGYDGYTF
few	TRBV5-1	NA	TRBJ2-7	TGCGCCAGCAGCTCCACCTACGAGCAGTACTTC	CASSSTYEQYF
NA	TRBV5-1	NA	TRBJ2-7	TGCGCCAGCAGCTTGGAAACAGGGAGCTCCTACGAGCAGTACTTC	CASSLETGSSYEQYF
NA	TRBV27	NA	TRBJ1-1	TGTGCCAGCAGTTTTCGTGGGGGGCGAGTCACTGAAGCTTTCTTT	CASSFRGGRVTEAFF
NA	TRBV27	NA	TRBJ2-7	TGTGCCAGCAGTTTGTTCGGGAACACCTACTCCTACGAGCAGTACTTC	CASSLFGNTYSYEQYF
NA	TRBV29-1	NA	TRBJ2-2	TGCAGCGTTGATGGCGAAAACACCGGGGAGCTGTTTTTT	CSVDGENTGELFF
NA	TRBV4-1	NA	TRBJ2-6	TGCGCCAGCAGCCAAGGGGATCCCGGGGCCAACGTCCTGACTTTC	CASSQGDPGANVLTF
few	TRBV29-1	NA	TRBJ1-5	TGCAGCGTTGGGGAGGGTCTCACTTCGCCCCAGCATTTT	CSVGEGLTSPQHF
NA	TRBV11-2	TRBD2	TRBJ2-7	TGTGCCAGCAGCCCAACTTTCTCTAGCGGGAGCCACGAGCAGTACTTC	CASSPTFSSGSHEQYF
once	TRBV19	TRBD2	TRBJ2-7	TGTGCCAGTAGTATCTCGAGGACTAGCGGCTACGAGCAGTACTTC	CASSISRTSGYEQYF
NA	TRBV7-8	NA	TRBJ1-6	TGTGCCAGCAGCCCGGGAGAAGGGGGACTGATAAATTCACCCCTCCACTTT	CASSPGEGGLINSPLHF
NA	TRBV19	NA	TRBJ1-2	TGTGCCAGTAGTACCCCTACCGGGGAAGGCTACACCTTC	CASSTPTGEGYTF
NA	TRBV6-5	NA	TRBJ2-7	TGTGCCAGCAGTTACTCAGGGGCCGCGCAGTACTTC	CASSYSGAAQYF
NA	TRBV4-1	NA	TRBJ2-1	TGCGCCAGCAGCCAAGTCTGGGTAAGGCAGGGGAACTCCTACAATGAGCAGTTCTTC	CASSQVWVRQGNSYNEQFF
NA	TRBV28	NA	TRBJ1-5	TGTGCCAGCCAAATGGGGGGCGAGGCTCAGCCCCAGCATTTT	CASQMGGEAQPQHF
NA	TRBV7-9	NA	TRBJ2-7	TGTGCCAGCAGCTTAGCACCGGGAAGGGGGGGCGAGCAGTACTTC	CASSLAPGRGGEQYF
NA	TRBV14	NA	TRBJ1-4	TGTGCCAGCAGCCAAGGCCCAGGGCCCTATAATGAAAAACTGTTTTTT	CASSQGPGPYNEKLFF
NA	TRBV10-1	NA	TRBJ2-7	TGCGCCAGCAGCCAGACAGGGAGGACCGAGCAGTACTTC	CASSQTGRTEQYF
NA	TRBV11-2	NA	TRBJ1-1	TGTGCCAGCAGCCCCCAGGGTTTCGGGGTTGGGACTGAAGCTTTCTTT	CASSPQGFGVGTEAFF
NA	TRBV19	NA	TRBJ1-6	TGTGCCAGTACTCGACAGTTTAATTCACCCCTCCACTTT	CASTRQFNSPLHF
NA	TRBV13	TRBD2	TRBJ2-3	TGTGCCAGCAGCTTACCCAAGCGGGACCCTCTGTTT	CASSLPKRDPLF
NA	TRBV2	TRBD2	TRBJ2-1	TGTGCCAGCGGGGCAAGCGGGAGGGTCCCCCCCCCTGAGCAGTTCTTC	CASGASGRVPPPEQFF
NA	TRBV2	TRBD2	TRBJ2-5	TGTGCCAGCAGTGAAAGGCTGTTAGCGGGAGGGACAAAGGACTTC	CASSERLLAGGTKDF
NA	TRBV9	NA	TRBJ2-1	TGTGCCAGCAGCGTAGACAGGCGGTACAATGAGCAGTTCTTC	CASSVDRRYNEQFF
NA	TRBV29-1	NA	TRBJ2-7	TGCAGCGTTATAGGGGCCTCCTACGAGCAGTACTTC	CSVIGASYEQYF
NA	TRBV7-9	NA	TRBJ2-7	TGTGCCAGCAGCTCCGGACGGGGTTCCTACGAGCAGTACTTC	CASSSGRGSYEQYF
NA	TRBV4-2	TRBD2	TRBJ2-7	TGTGCCAGCAGCCATCTGGCGGGGGGATCAAGGTCCTACGAGCAGTACTTC	CASSHLAGGSRSYEQYF
NA	TRBV27	NA	TRBJ2-5	TGTGCCAGCAGTCAACGGGGCAGGGAGACCCAGTACTTC	CASSQRGRETQYF
NA	TRBV28	NA	TRBJ2-1	TGTGCCAGCAGTCCCTCCCGGGGGCTACAGTTCTTC	CASSPSRGLQFF